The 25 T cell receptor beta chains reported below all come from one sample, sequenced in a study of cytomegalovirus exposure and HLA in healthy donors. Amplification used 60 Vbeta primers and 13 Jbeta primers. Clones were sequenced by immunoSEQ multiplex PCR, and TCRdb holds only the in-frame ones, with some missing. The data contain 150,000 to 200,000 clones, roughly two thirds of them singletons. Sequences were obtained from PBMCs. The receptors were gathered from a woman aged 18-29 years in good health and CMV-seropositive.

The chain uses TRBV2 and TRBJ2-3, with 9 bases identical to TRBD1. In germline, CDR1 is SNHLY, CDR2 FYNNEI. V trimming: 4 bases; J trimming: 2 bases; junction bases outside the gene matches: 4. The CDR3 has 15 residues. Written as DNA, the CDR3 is TGTGCCAGCAGTGGACAGGGGGGTGACACAGATACGCAGTATTTT. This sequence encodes CASSGQGGDTDTQYF. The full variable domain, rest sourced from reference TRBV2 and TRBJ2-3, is EPEVTQTPSHQVTQMGQEVILRCVPISNHLYFYWYRQILGQKVEFLVSFYNNEISEKSEIFDDQFSVERPDGSNFTLKIRSTKLEDSAMYFCASSGQGGDTDTQYFGPGTRLTVL.

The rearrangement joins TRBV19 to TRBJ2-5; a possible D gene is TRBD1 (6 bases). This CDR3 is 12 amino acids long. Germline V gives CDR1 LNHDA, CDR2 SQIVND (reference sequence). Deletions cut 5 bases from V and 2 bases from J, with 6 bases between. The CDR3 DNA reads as TGTGCCAGTAGTGACAGGCAAGAGACCCAGTACTTC. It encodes CASSDRQETQYF. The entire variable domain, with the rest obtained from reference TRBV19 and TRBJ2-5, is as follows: DGGITQSPKYLFRKEGQNVTLSCEQNLNHDAMYWYRQDPGQGLRLIYYSQIVNDFQKGDIAEGYSVSREKKESFPLTVTSAQKNPTAFYLCASSDRQETQYFGPGTRLLVL.

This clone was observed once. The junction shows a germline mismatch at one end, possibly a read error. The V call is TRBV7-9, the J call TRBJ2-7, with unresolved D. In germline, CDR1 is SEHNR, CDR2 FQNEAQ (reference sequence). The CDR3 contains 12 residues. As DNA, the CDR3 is TGTTCCAGCAGCATACAGTTCTACGAGCAGTACTTC. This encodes CSSSIQFYEQYF.

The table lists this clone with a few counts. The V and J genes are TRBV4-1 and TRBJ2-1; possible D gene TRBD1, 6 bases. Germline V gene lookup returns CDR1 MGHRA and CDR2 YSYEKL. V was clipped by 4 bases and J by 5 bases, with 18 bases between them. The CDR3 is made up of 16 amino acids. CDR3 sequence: CASSLPPQGKNNEQFF. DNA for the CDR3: TGCGCCAGCAGCCTCCCTCCGCAGGGGAAGAACAATGAGCAGTTCTTC.

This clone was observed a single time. As DNA, the CDR3 is TGTGCCAGCAGCGGACTAGCGGGGGGTACTACTTACAATGAGCAGTTCTTC. It codes for CASSGLAGGTTYNEQFF. This chain joins TRBV13 and TRBJ2-1, with 14 bases matching TRBD2. J gave up 4 bases and V 5 bases, and 7 bases lay outside the gene matches. The germline V gene has CDR1 PRHDT and CDR2 FYEKMQ (reference sequence). The CDR3 consists of 17 residues.

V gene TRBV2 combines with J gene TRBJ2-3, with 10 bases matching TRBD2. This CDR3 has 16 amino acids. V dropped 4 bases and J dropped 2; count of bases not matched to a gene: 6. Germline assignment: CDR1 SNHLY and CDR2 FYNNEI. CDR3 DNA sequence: TGTGCCAGCAGTGGAATAGCGGGGGGACCCACAGATACGCAGTATTTT. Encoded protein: CASSGIAGGPTDTQYF.

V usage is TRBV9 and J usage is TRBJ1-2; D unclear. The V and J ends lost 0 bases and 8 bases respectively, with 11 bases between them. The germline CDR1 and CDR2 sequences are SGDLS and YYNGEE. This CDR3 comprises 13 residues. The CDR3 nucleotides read TGTGCCAGCAGCGTAGGGGGAGAGGGAGGCTACACCTTC. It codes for CASSVGGEGGYTF.

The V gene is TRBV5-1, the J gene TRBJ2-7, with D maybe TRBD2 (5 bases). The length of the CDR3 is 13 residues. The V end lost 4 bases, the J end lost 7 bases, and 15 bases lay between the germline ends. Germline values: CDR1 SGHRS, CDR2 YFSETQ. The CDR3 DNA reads TGCGCCAGCAGCCGGGCCCCGGAGGAGGAGCAGTACTTC. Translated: CASSRAPEEEQYF.

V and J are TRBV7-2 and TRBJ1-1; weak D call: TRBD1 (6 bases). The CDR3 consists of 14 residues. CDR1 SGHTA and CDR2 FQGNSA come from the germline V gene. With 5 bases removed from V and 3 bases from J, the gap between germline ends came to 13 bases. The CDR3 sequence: CASSPLDSYTEAFF. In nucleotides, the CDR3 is TGTGCCAGCAGCCCGTTGGACAGTTACACTGAAGCTTTCTTT.

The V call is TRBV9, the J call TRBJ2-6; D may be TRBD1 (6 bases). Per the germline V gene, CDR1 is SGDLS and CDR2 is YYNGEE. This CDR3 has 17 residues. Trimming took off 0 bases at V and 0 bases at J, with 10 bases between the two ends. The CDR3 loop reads CASSVGSGDSGANVLTF. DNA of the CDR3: TGTGCCAGCAGCGTAGGCTCAGGGGACTCTGGGGCCAACGTCCTGACTTTC.

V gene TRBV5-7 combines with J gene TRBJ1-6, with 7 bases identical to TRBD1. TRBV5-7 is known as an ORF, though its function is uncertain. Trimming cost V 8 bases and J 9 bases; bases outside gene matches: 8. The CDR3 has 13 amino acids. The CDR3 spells CARRQGRCSPLHF. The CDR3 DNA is TGTGCCAGGAGACAGGGTCGGTGTTCACCCCTCCACTTT.

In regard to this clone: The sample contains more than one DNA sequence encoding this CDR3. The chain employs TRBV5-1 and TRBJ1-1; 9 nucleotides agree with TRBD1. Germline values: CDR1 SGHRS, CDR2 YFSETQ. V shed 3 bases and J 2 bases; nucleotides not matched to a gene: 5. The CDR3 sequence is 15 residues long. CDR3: CASSWDREVNTEAFF. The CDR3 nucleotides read TGCGCCAGCAGCTGGGACAGGGAGGTCAACACTGAAGCTTTCTTT. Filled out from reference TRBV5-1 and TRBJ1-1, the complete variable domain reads KAGVTQTPRYLIKTRGQQVTLSCSPISGHRSVSWYQQTPGQGLQFLFEYFSETQRNKGNFPGRFSGRQFSNSRSEMNVSTLELGDSALYLCASSWDREVNTEAFFGQGTRLTVV.

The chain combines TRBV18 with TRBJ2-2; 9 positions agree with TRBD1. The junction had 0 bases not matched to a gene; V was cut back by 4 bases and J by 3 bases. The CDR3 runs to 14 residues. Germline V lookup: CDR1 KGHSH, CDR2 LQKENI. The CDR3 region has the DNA TGTGCCAGCTCACGGGACAGGGACACCGGGGAGCTGTTTTTT. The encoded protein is CASSRDRDTGELFF.

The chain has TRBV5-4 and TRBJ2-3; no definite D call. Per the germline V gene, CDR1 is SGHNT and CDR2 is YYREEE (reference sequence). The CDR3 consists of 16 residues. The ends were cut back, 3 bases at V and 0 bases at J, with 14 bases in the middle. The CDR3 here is CASSSSGRFSTDTQYF. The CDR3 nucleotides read TGTGCCAGCAGCTCCTCAGGTCGCTTTAGCACAGATACGCAGTATTTT. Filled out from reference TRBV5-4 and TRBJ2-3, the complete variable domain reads ETGVTQSPTHLIKTRGQQVTLRCSSQSGHNTVSWYQQALGQGPQFIFQYYREEENGRGNFPPRFSGLQFPNYSSELNVNALELDDSALYLCASSSSGRFSTDTQYFGPGTRLTVL.

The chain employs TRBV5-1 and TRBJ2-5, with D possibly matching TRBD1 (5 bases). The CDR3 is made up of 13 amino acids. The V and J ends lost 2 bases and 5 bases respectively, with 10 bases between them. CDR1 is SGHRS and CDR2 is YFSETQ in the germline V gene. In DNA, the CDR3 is TGCGCCAGCAGCTTATCAGGGTGGGAGACCCAGTACTTC. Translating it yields CASSLSGWETQYF.

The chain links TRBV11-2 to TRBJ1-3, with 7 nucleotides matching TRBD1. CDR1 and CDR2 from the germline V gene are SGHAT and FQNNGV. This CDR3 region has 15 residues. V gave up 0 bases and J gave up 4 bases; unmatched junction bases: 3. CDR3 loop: CASSLDGTVGNTIYF. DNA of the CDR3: TGTGCCAGCAGCTTAGATGGGACAGTCGGAAACACCATATATTTT.

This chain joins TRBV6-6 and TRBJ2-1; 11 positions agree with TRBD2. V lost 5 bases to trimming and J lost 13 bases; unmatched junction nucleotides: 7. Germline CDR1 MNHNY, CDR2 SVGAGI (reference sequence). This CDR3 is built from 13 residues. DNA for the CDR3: TGTGCCAGCAGTACCATGACTAGCGGGGACCAGTTCTTC. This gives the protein CASSTMTSGDQFF.

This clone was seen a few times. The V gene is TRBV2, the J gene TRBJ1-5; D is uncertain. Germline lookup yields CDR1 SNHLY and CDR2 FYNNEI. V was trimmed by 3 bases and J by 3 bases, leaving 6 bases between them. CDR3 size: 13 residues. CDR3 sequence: CASSEVANQPQHF. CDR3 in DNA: TGTGCCAGCAGTGAGGTAGCCAATCAGCCCCAGCATTTT.

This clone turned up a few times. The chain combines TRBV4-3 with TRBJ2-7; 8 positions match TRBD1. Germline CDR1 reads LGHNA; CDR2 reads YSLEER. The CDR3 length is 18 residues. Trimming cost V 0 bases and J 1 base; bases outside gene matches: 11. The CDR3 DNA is TGCGCCAGCAGCCAAGAAACCCCGACAGGGGAAGGGTCCTACGAGCAGTACTTC. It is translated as CASSQETPTGEGSYEQYF.

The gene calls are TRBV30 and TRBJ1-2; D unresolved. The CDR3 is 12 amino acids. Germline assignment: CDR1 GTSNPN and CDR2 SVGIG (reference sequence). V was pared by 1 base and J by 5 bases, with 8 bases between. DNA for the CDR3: TGTGCCTGGAGTGAAACAGCATATGGCTACACCTTC. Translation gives CAWSETAYGYTF.

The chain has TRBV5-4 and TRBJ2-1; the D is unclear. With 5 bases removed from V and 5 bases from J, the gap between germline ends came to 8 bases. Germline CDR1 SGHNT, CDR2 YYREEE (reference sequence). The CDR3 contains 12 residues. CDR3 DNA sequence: TGTGCCAGCAGGTCCGGAGACAATGAGCAGTTCTTC. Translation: CASRSGDNEQFF.

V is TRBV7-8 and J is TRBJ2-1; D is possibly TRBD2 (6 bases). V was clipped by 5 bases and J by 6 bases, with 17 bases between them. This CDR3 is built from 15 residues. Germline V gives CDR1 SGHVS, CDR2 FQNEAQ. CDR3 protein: CASSAYGGDGNEQFF. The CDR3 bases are TGTGCCAGCAGCGCCTACGGCGGGGACGGCAATGAGCAGTTCTTC.

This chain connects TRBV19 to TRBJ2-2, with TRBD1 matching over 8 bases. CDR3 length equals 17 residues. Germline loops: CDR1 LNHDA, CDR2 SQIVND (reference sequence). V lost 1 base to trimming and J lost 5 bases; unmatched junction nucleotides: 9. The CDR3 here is CASSIVPTGVRTGELFF. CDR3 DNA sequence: TGTGCCAGTAGTATAGTCCCGACAGGGGTTAGGACCGGGGAGCTGTTTTTT.

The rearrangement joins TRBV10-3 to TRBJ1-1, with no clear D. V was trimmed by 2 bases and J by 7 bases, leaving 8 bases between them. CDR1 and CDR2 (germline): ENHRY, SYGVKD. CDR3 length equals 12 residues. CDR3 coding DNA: TGTGCCATCAGTGAGACTCTTGGTGAAGCTTTCTTT. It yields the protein CAISETLGEAFF.

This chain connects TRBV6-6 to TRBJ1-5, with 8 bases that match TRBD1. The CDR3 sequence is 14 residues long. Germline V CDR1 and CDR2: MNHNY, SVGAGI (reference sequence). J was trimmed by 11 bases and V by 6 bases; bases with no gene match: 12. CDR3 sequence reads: CASSPGTGSMAQHF. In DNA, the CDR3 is TGTGCCAGCAGCCCGGGGACAGGCTCAATGGCCCAGCATTTT.